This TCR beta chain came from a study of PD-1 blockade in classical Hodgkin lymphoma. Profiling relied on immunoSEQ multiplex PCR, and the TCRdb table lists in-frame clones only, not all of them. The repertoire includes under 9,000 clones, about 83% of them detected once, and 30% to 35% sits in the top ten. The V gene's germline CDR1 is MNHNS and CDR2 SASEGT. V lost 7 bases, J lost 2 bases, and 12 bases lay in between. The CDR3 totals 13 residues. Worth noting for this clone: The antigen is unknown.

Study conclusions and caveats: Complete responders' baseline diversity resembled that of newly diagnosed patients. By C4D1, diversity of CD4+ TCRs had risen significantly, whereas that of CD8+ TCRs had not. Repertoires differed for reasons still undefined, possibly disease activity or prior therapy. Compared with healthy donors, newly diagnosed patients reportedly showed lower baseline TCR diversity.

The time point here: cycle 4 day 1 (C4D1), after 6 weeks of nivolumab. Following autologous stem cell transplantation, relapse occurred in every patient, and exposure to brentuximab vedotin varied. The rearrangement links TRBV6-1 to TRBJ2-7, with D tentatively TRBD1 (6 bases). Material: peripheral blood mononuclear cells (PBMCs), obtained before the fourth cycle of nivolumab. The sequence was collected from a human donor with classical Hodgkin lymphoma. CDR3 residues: CASKTGSTYEQYF. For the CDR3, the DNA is TGTGCCAGCAAAACAGGGAGTACCTACGAGCAGTACTTC.